The sequence of this TCR beta chain was determined in a study of T cells in Graves' hyperthyroidism and ophthalmopathy. Study findings and constraints: Using 13 V-J features, a model discriminated ophthalmopathy from stable hyperthyroidism.

Researchers took RNA transcripts and amplified the TCR beta CDR3 regions from them. The HTBI primer set was used in a first-round RT-PCR of the TCR CDR3. In TCRdb, the multiplex PCR reads were re-called with MiXCR into one record per CDR3 protein. The sample records roughly 180,000 distinct CDR3 sequences, approximately 15% being singletons. Between the trimmed V and J ends, which lost 4 bases and 6 bases, there was a span of 17 bases. The CDR3 contains 15 residues. Per the germline V gene, CDR1 is SGHRS and CDR2 is YFSETQ. This clonotype was seen ten or more times. Its antigen remains unidentified. The study enrolled patients aged 18 to 65 with newly diagnosed hyperthyroidism of under 2 months' duration. Diagnosis rested on symptoms, serum thyroxine and TRAb, thyroid ultrasound, and orbital computed tomography.

Sequencing used blood. V usage is TRBV5-1 and J usage is TRBJ2-1; D gene uncertain. The receptor was derived from a woman aged 45-65 years with Graves' hyperthyroidism. The CDR3 DNA reads as TGCGCCAGCAGCCCCGTGCCGAGACTTTCCAATGAGCAGTTCTTC. Residues: CASSPVPRLSNEQFF. Complete variable domain (other parts from reference TRBV5-1 and TRBJ2-1): KAGVTQTPRYLIKTRGQQVTLSCSPISGHRSVSWYQQTPGQGLQFLFEYFSETQRNKGNFPGRFSGRQFSNSRSEMNVSTLELGDSALYLCASSPVPRLSNEQFFGPGTRLTVL.